Listed below are T cell receptor beta chains from one sample, sequenced in a study of cytomegalovirus exposure and HLA in healthy donors. Using immunoSEQ multiplex PCR, the repertoire was profiled, and TCRdb retains in-frame clones only, with some absent. The repertoire holds roughly 120,000 clones, with more than 70% as singletons. Sequencing used PBMCs. The receptors stem from an older woman in good health and CMV-seropositive. The CDR3 runs from the conserved cysteine through the conserved F or W. The D gene is left open where the match is weak. Expanded clones are given a class, and other clones once, few, many or no size at all.

clone size	V gene	J gene	D gene	CDR3 length	CDR3 protein	CDR3 DNA
NA	TRBV7-9	TRBJ2-7	NA	12	CSSSHTSSEQYF	TGTTCCAGCAGCCACACTAGTTCCGAGCAGTACTTC
NA	TRBV13	TRBJ2-7	NA	14	CASSPRRGTYEQYF	TGTGCCAGCAGCCCCAGGCGGGGAACCTACGAGCAGTACTTC
NA	TRBV27	TRBJ1-3	TRBD1	14	CASSRQGSGNTIYF	TGTGCCAGCAGTCGACAGGGATCCGGAAACACCATATATTTT
NA	TRBV13	TRBJ2-6	NA	18	CASSLRRRVIRGANVLTF	TGTGCCAGCAGCTTACGTCGCAGGGTCATAAGGGGGGCCAACGTCCTGACTTTC
NA	TRBV7-2	TRBJ2-3	TRBD2	15	CASSSQSGRLDTQYF	TGTGCCAGCAGCTCACAGAGCGGGAGGCTCGATACGCAGTATTTT
NA	TRBV7-6	TRBJ2-7	TRBD2	14	CASSQRGTSDEQYF	TGTGCCAGCAGCCAAAGAGGGACTAGCGACGAGCAGTACTTC
NA	TRBV9	TRBJ2-1	TRBD2	16	CASSELGLAGENEQFF	TGTGCCAGCAGCGAATTGGGACTAGCGGGAGAGAATGAGCAGTTCTTC
few	TRBV7-3	TRBJ1-2	NA	13	CASSIQGSYGYTF	TGTGCCAGCAGCATACAGGGATCCTATGGCTACACCTTC
few	TRBV27	TRBJ1-1	TRBD1	14	CASSLSGQGTEAFF	TGTGCCAGCAGTTTGAGTGGACAGGGCACTGAAGCTTTCTTT
NA	TRBV11-2	TRBJ2-1	TRBD2	15	CASSLAPGGQNEQFF	TGTGCCAGCAGCTTAGCCCCGGGAGGGCAGAATGAGCAGTTCTTC
NA	TRBV19	TRBJ2-5	TRBD2	14	CASGTSGRRETQYF	TGTGCCAGTGGGACTAGCGGGAGGCGAGAGACCCAGTACTTC
NA	TRBV28	TRBJ1-5	NA	14	CASSLDRLDQPQHF	TGTGCCAGCAGTTTAGACAGGTTGGATCAGCCCCAGCATTTT
NA	TRBV6-1	TRBJ2-7	NA	17	CASSDDGDGTPIYEQYF	TGTGCCAGCAGTGACGATGGGGATGGGACTCCCATCTACGAGCAGTACTTC
NA	TRBV18	TRBJ2-6	TRBD2	18	CASHSQLAGSSGANVLTF	TGTGCCAGCCATAGTCAACTAGCGGGAAGCTCTGGGGCCAACGTCCTGACTTTC
NA	TRBV11-2	TRBJ2-1	TRBD2	17	CASSLRLLAGGYNEQFF	TGTGCCAGCAGCTTACGATTACTAGCGGGGGGCTACAATGAGCAGTTCTTC
NA	TRBV15	TRBJ2-3	NA	17	CASGSRAGGAESDTQYF	TGTGCCTCCGGCTCCAGGGCAGGTGGGGCCGAGTCAGATACGCAGTATTTT
NA	TRBV7-9	TRBJ1-2	NA	16	CASSLVTIEGFYGYTF	TGTGCCAGCAGCTTAGTTACGATTGAGGGCTTCTATGGCTACACCTTC
NA	TRBV28	TRBJ2-7	TRBD1	14	CASSSGQNSYEQYF	TGTGCCAGCAGCTCGGGACAGAACAGCTACGAGCAGTACTTC
once	TRBV28	TRBJ1-1	NA	15	CASSLGGRVGTEAFF	TGTGCCAGCAGTTTAGGGGGCAGGGTGGGCACTGAAGCTTTCTTT
NA	TRBV18	TRBJ2-5	NA	14	CASSPGGSRETQYF	TGTGCCAGCTCACCCGGGGGTAGCCGGGAGACCCAGTACTTC
NA	TRBV27	TRBJ2-1	NA	15	CASSLSKTLYNEQFF	TGTGCCAGCAGTTTATCCAAGACTCTCTACAATGAGCAGTTCTTC
NA	TRBV28	TRBJ2-1	TRBD2	13	CASEAGGGGEQFF	TGTGCCAGCGAGGCGGGAGGAGGCGGTGAGCAGTTCTTC
NA	TRBV6-5	TRBJ2-2	TRBD1	15	CASLKRTGKAGELFF	TGTGCCAGCCTCAAACGGACAGGGAAGGCCGGGGAGCTGTTTTTT
NA	TRBV19	TRBJ2-5	TRBD1	14	CASSPGQGKETQYF	TGTGCCAGTAGTCCCGGACAGGGAAAGGAGACCCAGTACTTC
NA	TRBV5-1	TRBJ2-3	TRBD1	16	CASSPLGQSGSDTQYF	TGCGCCAGCAGCCCCCTGGGACAGAGTGGATCAGATACGCAGTATTTT
NA	TRBV21-1	TRBJ2-2	NA	16	CASSKVARQNTGELFF	TGTGCCAGCAGCAAAGTAGCGCGACAGAACACCGGGGAGCTGTTTTTT
NA	TRBV11-2	TRBJ1-2	TRBD1	16	CASSLDRDRYPYGYTF	TGTGCCAGCAGCTTAGACCGGGACAGGTACCCCTATGGCTACACCTTC
NA	TRBV15	TRBJ2-7	TRBD1	14	CATSRQGDQYEQYF	TGTGCCACCAGCAGACAGGGGGACCAATACGAGCAGTACTTC
NA	TRBV15	TRBJ2-2	NA	13	CATSRGGAGELFF	TGTGCCACCAGCAGAGGGGGGGCCGGGGAGCTGTTTTTT
NA	TRBV7-9	TRBJ2-2	TRBD2	19	CSSSLGVGLAEINTGELFF	TGTTCCAGCAGCTTAGGCGTGGGACTAGCGGAAATAAACACCGGGGAGCTGTTTTTT
NA	TRBV6-6	TRBJ2-1	NA	15	CASSLYGESYNEQFF	TGTGCCAGCAGTTTGTACGGGGAATCCTACAATGAGCAGTTCTTC
NA	TRBV13	TRBJ2-2	NA	14	CASRPGLGTGELFF	TGTGCCAGCAGACCGGGTTTGGGCACCGGGGAGCTGTTTTTT
NA	TRBV5-1	TRBJ2-7	TRBD1	12	CASRQGSYEQYF	TGCGCCAGCCGACAGGGTTCCTACGAGCAGTACTTC
NA	TRBV23-1	TRBJ2-6	NA	18	CASSQLGRELSGANVLTF	TGCGCCAGCAGTCAATTGGGACGGGAGCTCTCTGGGGCCAACGTCCTGACTTTC
NA	TRBV6-6	TRBJ2-3	NA	16	CASSSPRQTLGDTQYF	TGTGCCAGCAGTTCTCCTAGACAGACCCTCGGAGATACGCAGTATTTT
NA	TRBV7-9	TRBJ2-3	NA	12	CASSMTGDTQYF	TGTGCCAGCAGTATGACAGGCGATACGCAGTATTTT
NA	TRBV7-9	TRBJ2-3	TRBD2	16	CASSPGLAGFTDTQYF	TGTGCCAGCAGCCCGGGACTAGCGGGATTCACAGATACGCAGTATTTT
NA	TRBV18	TRBJ2-7	NA	18	CASSPPIYDRPIAYEQYF	TGTGCCAGCTCACCTCCTATATATGACAGGCCTATAGCCTACGAGCAGTACTTC
NA	TRBV5-5	TRBJ2-7	TRBD1	15	CASSLLVGTGTEQYF	TGTGCCAGCAGCTTACTCGTCGGGACAGGAACCGAGCAGTACTTC
NA	TRBV5-1	TRBJ1-2	NA	14	CASSLASGDTGYTF	TGCGCCAGCAGCTTGGCGTCAGGGGATACTGGCTACACCTTC
NA	TRBV5-1	TRBJ2-7	NA	15	CASSLLSGVMSEQYF	TGCGCCAGCAGCTTGTTGTCAGGGGTAATGAGCGAGCAGTACTTC
NA	TRBV19	TRBJ1-1	NA	13	CASRLRENTEAFF	TGTGCCAGTAGGTTGAGAGAGAACACTGAAGCTTTCTTT